This entry features one T cell receptor (beta chain) sequence. The CDR3 has 14 residues. CDR1 and CDR2 from the germline V gene are SGHDT and YYEEEE. The V end lost 5 bases, the J end lost 2 bases, and 13 bases lay between the germline ends. As originally analysed: The assay estimated nucleated cells by amplifying reference gene primers. Assay used: immunoSEQ multiplex PCR; TCRdb lists only in-frame clones, some missing. The V and J calls and the clone size are those of that table, but D and trimming were determined from the DNA. The table records 150,000 to 200,000 clones, roughly four fifths of them present only once. This sample was included in a study of blood T cell repertoires in COVID-19. Study details: Acute-phase and convalescent COVID-19 samples originated in the United States, Italy and Spain. In each case, the material was cDNA or gDNA derived from T cells, B-cell-depleted T cells, or PBMCs.

This chain joins TRBV5-6 and TRBJ1-2; D remains unclear. This TCR came from a woman aged 25 to 39 with acute or convalescent COVID-19. Material for sequencing was peripheral blood. The CDR3 loop is CASREYSGNYGYTF. CDR3 in DNA: TGTGCCAGCAGAGAGTACAGTGGAAACTATGGCTACACCTTC.